Listed below are T cell receptor beta chains from one sample, sequenced in a study of T cell responses to AZD1222 COVID-19 vaccine. Clones were sequenced by immunoSEQ multiplex PCR, and TCRdb holds only the in-frame ones, with some missing. The sample contains 100,000 or so clones, roughly 92% of which appear only once. Sequencing used peripheral blood, obtained on day 0 of AZD1222 vaccination. These receptors all stem from an adult in good health. Each CDR3 is given with its conserved first and last residue. A D gene is named only where the DNA matches it firmly. Size values are once, few and many counts, or a class for expanded clones, and some rows have none.

v_gene: TRBV13; d_gene: NA; len: 15; abundance: NA; j_gene: TRBJ1-3; CDR3nt: TGTGCCAGCAGCTTAGCCCCAGAAGGTAAAGGCACCATATATTTT; CDR3aa: CASSLAPEGKGTIYF
v_gene: TRBV9; d_gene: TRBD1; len: 14; abundance: few; j_gene: TRBJ1-1; CDR3nt: TGTGCCAGCAGCGAGGGGGCTGATAGGACTGAAGCTTTCTTT; CDR3aa: CASSEGADRTEAFF
v_gene: TRBV19; d_gene: NA; len: 14; abundance: NA; j_gene: TRBJ1-5; CDR3nt: TGTGCCAGTTGGGGCCGGGAGGGATATCAGCCCCAGCATTTT; CDR3aa: CASWGREGYQPQHF
v_gene: TRBV18; d_gene: TRBD1; len: 14; abundance: NA; j_gene: TRBJ1-4; CDR3nt: TGTGCCAGCTCATCGGACAGGGCTGGTGAAAAACTGTTTTTT; CDR3aa: CASSSDRAGEKLFF
v_gene: TRBV5-5; d_gene: NA; len: 12; abundance: NA; j_gene: TRBJ1-4; CDR3nt: TGTGCCAGCAGTCAGGACAGTGAAAAACTGTTTTTT; CDR3aa: CASSQDSEKLFF
v_gene: TRBV27; d_gene: TRBD1; len: 18; abundance: once; j_gene: TRBJ2-3; CDR3nt: TGTGCCAGCAGTTTACTCCTCTCGACAGGGGGCGGAACAGATACGCAGTATTTT; CDR3aa: CASSLLLSTGGGTDTQYF
v_gene: TRBV3-1/TRBV3-2; d_gene: NA; len: 15; abundance: NA; j_gene: TRBJ2-1; CDR3nt: TGTGCCAGCAGCCAAGGTAGGTACACCTACAATGAGCAGTTCTTC; CDR3aa: CASSQGRYTYNEQFF
v_gene: TRBV3-1/TRBV3-2; d_gene: NA; len: 14; abundance: NA; j_gene: TRBJ1-3; CDR3nt: TGTGCCAGCAGCCAAAGGGGCTCTGGAAACACCATATATTTT; CDR3aa: CASSQRGSGNTIYF
v_gene: TRBV4-3; d_gene: NA; len: 15; abundance: NA; j_gene: TRBJ2-1; CDR3nt: TGCGCCAGCAGCCCGAACCTACTTGTAACCGATGAGCAGTTCTTC; CDR3aa: CASSPNLLVTDEQFF
v_gene: TRBV5-1; d_gene: TRBD2; len: 15; abundance: once; j_gene: TRBJ2-7; CDR3nt: TGCGCCAGCAGCTTGGTAGCGGGGGCGCCGGACGAGCAGTACTTC; CDR3aa: CASSLVAGAPDEQYF
v_gene: TRBV29-1; d_gene: TRBD1; len: 14; abundance: NA; j_gene: TRBJ2-7; CDR3nt: TGCAGCACCCTGACAGGGCTCAACACCTACGAGCAGTACTTC; CDR3aa: CSTLTGLNTYEQYF
v_gene: TRBV7-3; d_gene: NA; len: 15; abundance: NA; j_gene: TRBJ2-2; CDR3nt: TGTGCCAGCAGCTTAACCAGGACAGACACCGGGGAGCTGTTTTTT; CDR3aa: CASSLTRTDTGELFF
v_gene: TRBV7-3; d_gene: TRBD2; len: 19; abundance: NA; j_gene: TRBJ2-1; CDR3nt: TGTGCCAGCAGCTCCCCCGGGACTAGCGGGGGGAGCTCCTACAATGAGCAGTTCTTC; CDR3aa: CASSSPGTSGGSSYNEQFF
v_gene: TRBV6-2/TRBV6-3; d_gene: NA; len: 12; abundance: NA; j_gene: TRBJ2-1; CDR3nt: TGTGCCAGCAGTTACCCCAGTAATGAGCAGTTCTTC; CDR3aa: CASSYPSNEQFF
v_gene: TRBV4-1; d_gene: NA; len: 13; abundance: NA; j_gene: TRBJ2-3; CDR3nt: TGCGCCAGCAGCCTGGGGGGACGAGATACGCAGTATTTT; CDR3aa: CASSLGGRDTQYF
v_gene: TRBV6-4; d_gene: TRBD2; len: 17; abundance: medium-sized; j_gene: TRBJ2-1; CDR3nt: TGTGCCAGCAGTGACTCGAATAGCGGGGGGGCCGTCTATGAGCAGTTCTTC; CDR3aa: CASSDSNSGGAVYEQFF
v_gene: TRBV5-1; d_gene: TRBD2; len: 17; abundance: NA; j_gene: TRBJ2-2; CDR3nt: TGCGCCAGCAGCTCCGGACTAGCGGGGGGGCTTGGCGGGGAGCTGTTTTTT; CDR3aa: CASSSGLAGGLGGELFF
v_gene: TRBV7-8; d_gene: NA; len: 15; abundance: NA; j_gene: TRBJ2-7; CDR3nt: TGTGCCAGCAGCTTAGAGGACTTTCCGACGTACGAGCAGTACTTC; CDR3aa: CASSLEDFPTYEQYF
v_gene: TRBV6-6; d_gene: NA; len: 12; abundance: NA; j_gene: TRBJ1-6; CDR3nt: TGTGCCAGCAGTCGACAAAGCTCACCCCTCCACTTT; CDR3aa: CASSRQSSPLHF
v_gene: TRBV7-3; d_gene: NA; len: 15; abundance: NA; j_gene: TRBJ1-1; CDR3nt: TGTGCCAGCAGCTTAGGGCCAAGCGAGAACACTGAAGCTTTCTTT; CDR3aa: CASSLGPSENTEAFF
v_gene: TRBV3-1/TRBV3-2; d_gene: TRBD1; len: 15; abundance: NA; j_gene: TRBJ1-2; CDR3nt: TGTGCCAGCAGCCAGGGAGGGACAGGGACTTGGGGCTACACCTTC; CDR3aa: CASSQGGTGTWGYTF
v_gene: TRBV4-1; d_gene: TRBD1; len: 13; abundance: NA; j_gene: TRBJ2-7; CDR3nt: TGCGCCAGCAGTGACAGGGGGCTCAACGAGCAGTACTTC; CDR3aa: CASSDRGLNEQYF
v_gene: TRBV6-5; d_gene: NA; len: 14; abundance: few; j_gene: TRBJ1-3; CDR3nt: TGTGCCAGCACCCTCGGGGGGACTGGAAACACCATATATTTT; CDR3aa: CASTLGGTGNTIYF
v_gene: TRBV12-3/TRBV12-4; d_gene: NA; len: 13; abundance: NA; j_gene: TRBJ1-1; CDR3nt: TGTGCCAGCAGCCCTACCTTGAACACTGAAGCTTTCTTT; CDR3aa: CASSPTLNTEAFF
v_gene: TRBV14; d_gene: NA; len: 18; abundance: NA; j_gene: TRBJ2-1; CDR3nt: TGTGCCAGCAGCCGGAGGGGTTCGACAGGCCTTTCCTACAATGAGCAGTTCTTC; CDR3aa: CASSRRGSTGLSYNEQFF
v_gene: TRBV7-9; d_gene: NA; len: 15; abundance: NA; j_gene: TRBJ2-2; CDR3nt: TGTGCCAGCAGCTTAGGTCAGGGGATCACCGGGGAGCTGTTTTTT; CDR3aa: CASSLGQGITGELFF